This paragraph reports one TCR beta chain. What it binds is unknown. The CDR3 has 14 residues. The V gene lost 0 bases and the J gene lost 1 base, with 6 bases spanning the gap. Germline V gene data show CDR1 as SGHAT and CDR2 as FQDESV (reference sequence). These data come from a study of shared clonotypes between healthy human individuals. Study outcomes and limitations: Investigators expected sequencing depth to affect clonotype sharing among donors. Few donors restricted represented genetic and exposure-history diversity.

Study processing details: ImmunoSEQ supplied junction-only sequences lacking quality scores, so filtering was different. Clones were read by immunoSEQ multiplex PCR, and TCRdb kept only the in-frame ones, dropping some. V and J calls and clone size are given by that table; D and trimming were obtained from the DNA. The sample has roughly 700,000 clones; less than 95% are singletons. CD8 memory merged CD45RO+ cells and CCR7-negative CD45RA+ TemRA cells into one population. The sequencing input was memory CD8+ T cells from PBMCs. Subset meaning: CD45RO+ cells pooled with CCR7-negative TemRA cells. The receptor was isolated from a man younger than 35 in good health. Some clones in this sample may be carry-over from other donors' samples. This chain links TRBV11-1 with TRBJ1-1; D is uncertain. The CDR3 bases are TGTGCCAGCAGCTTAGCGGAGGGGAACACTGAAGCTTTCTTT. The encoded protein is CASSLAEGNTEAFF.